This T cell receptor (beta chain) derives from a study of T cell changes during pregnancy in multiple sclerosis. V shed 4 bases and J 4 bases; nucleotides not matched to a gene: 25. The CDR3 runs to 20 residues. The germline V gene has CDR1 SGHKS and CDR2 YYEKEE (reference sequence). Method: immunoSEQ multiplex PCR; TCRdb's copy keeps in-frame clones and lacks some. Of over 50,000 clones listed, roughly nine tenths were seen once; the top ten hold 2% to 2.5%. The receptor comes from a female donor in good health, enrolled as a control in a pregnancy study. The sequences come from peripheral blood, collected in the first trimester of pregnancy. The rearrangement joins TRBV5-5 to TRBJ1-1, with 7 bases matching TRBD1. The DNA of the CDR3 is TGTGCCAGCAGCCCGAAACAACGACAGGGTTTGGTAATTAAGGTCACTGAAGCTTTCTTT. Encoded protein: CASSPKQRQGLVIKVTEAFF.